Listed here are 31 T cell receptor beta chains from one sample, sequenced in a study of control samples from healthy donors and cancer patients. Generated by immunoSEQ multiplex PCR, the TCRdb table keeps only in-frame clones and is missing some. This repertoire shows 70,000 to 75,000 clones, more than 85% found once; its top ten account for about 4.2%. Specimen: blood. The receptors were gathered from a woman aged 50 to 60 in good health.

V and J are TRBV27 and TRBJ2-1; 10 bases align to TRBD1. There are 14 residues in the CDR3. CDR1 is MNHEY, CDR2 SMNVEV, per germline (reference sequence). The trim removed 6 bases at V and 2 bases at J, leaving 1 base unmatched. The chain's CDR3 is CASSDRGPYNEQFF. The CDR3 DNA sequence: TGTGCCAGCAGCGACAGGGGGCCCTACAATGAGCAGTTCTTC.

The chain employs TRBV10-1 and TRBJ1-4, with no clear D. The CDR3 is 19 residues long. Trimming stripped 0 bases from V and 0 bases from J, with 17 bases between. The germline gives CDR1 WNHNN, CDR2 SYGVQD (reference sequence). The CDR3 coding sequence is TGCGCCAGCAGTGAGTCCGATTGGGCTTTACCTTCAACTAATGAAAAACTGTTTTTT. Its protein product is CASSESDWALPSTNEKLFF.

This chain joins TRBV18 and TRBJ1-1; no firm D call. Germline CDR1 KGHSH, CDR2 LQKENI. This CDR3 contains 15 residues. Trimming left V 3 bases short and J 3 bases short, with 14 bases between. CDR3 DNA: TGTGCCAGCTCACCTCGGAACCCGGGAGACACTGAAGCTTTCTTT. Its translation is CASSPRNPGDTEAFF.

This chain connects TRBV28 to TRBJ1-3; D gene unclear. Germline assignment: CDR1 MDHEN and CDR2 SYDVKM. The CDR3 has 11 amino acids. The V and J ends lost 3 bases and 7 bases respectively, with 4 bases between them. This chain's CDR3 is CASSFMNTIYF. CDR3 in DNA: TGTGCCAGCAGTTTTATGAACACCATATATTTT.

V is TRBV2 and J is TRBJ2-5; 12 nucleotides align to TRBD2. The V segment lost 6 bases and the J segment 0 bases; nucleotides outside the gene matches: 14. CDR3 length: 19 residues. Looked up from germline, CDR1 is SNHLY and CDR2 is FYNNEI. This CDR3 is CASRRSLTSGSFNQETQYF. CDR3 DNA: TGTGCCAGCAGAAGGTCATTGACTAGCGGGAGTTTTAACCAAGAGACCCAGTACTTC.

The chain couples TRBV19 to TRBJ2-1; 10 bases fit TRBD2. The CDR3 consists of 14 residues. The germline gives CDR1 LNHDA, CDR2 SQIVND (reference sequence). Losses at the gene ends were 5 bases for V and 9 bases for J; bases not matched to a gene: 7. CDR3 coding DNA: TGTGCCAGTAGTCAGGCTAGCGGGAGTGGTGAGCAGTTCTTC. Protein: CASSQASGSGEQFF.

This sequence joins TRBV4-1 and TRBJ2-7; no reliable D call. This CDR3 is 11 amino acids long. CDR1 is MGHRA, CDR2 YSYEKL, per germline. V dropped 0 bases and J dropped 5 bases, with 2 bases sitting between them. CDR3 in amino acids: CASSQDHEQYF. Here the CDR3 DNA reads TGCGCCAGCAGCCAAGATCACGAGCAGTACTTC.

This clone came up a few times. The rearrangement joins TRBV5-4 to TRBJ2-3; D is undetermined. The V end was cut by 1 base, the J end by 7 bases, with 10 bases between. CDR3 size: 13 residues. Germline V gene sequence: CDR1 SGHNT, CDR2 YYREEE (reference sequence). Here the CDR3 reads CASSLKMGNTQYF. DNA for the CDR3: TGTGCCAGCAGCTTGAAAATGGGAAATACGCAGTATTTT.

The rearrangement uses TRBV3-1 (or the pseudogene TRBV3-2) and TRBJ2-1; 11 bases fit TRBD2. With 4 bases clipped from V and 9 bases from J, the junction kept 11 bases outside the gene matches. The germline CDR1 and CDR2 sequences are LGHDT and YNNKEL (reference sequence). The CDR3 covers 16 residues. CDR3 sequence reads: CASSRISGRAALEQFF. For the CDR3, the DNA is TGTGCCAGCAGCCGCATTAGCGGGAGGGCGGCCCTTGAGCAGTTCTTC.

The V call is TRBV9, the J call TRBJ1-2, with D maybe TRBD1 (6 bases). Germline V CDR1 and CDR2: SGDLS, YYNGEE. V was clipped by 0 bases and J by 4 bases, with 16 bases between them. This CDR3 contains 16 residues. CDR3: CASSVEGEGWAYGYTF. DNA for the CDR3: TGTGCCAGCAGCGTAGAGGGGGAGGGATGGGCCTATGGCTACACCTTC.

The chain has TRBV2 and TRBJ1-5, with 8 bases aligning to TRBD1. CDR3 length: 17 amino acids. The V and J ends lost 5 bases and 1 base, in that order; junction bases with no gene match: 10. Per the germline V gene, CDR1 is SNHLY and CDR2 is FYNNEI. The CDR3 bases are TGTGCCAGCAGTCTTAGGACAGGGCAGTTGAGCAATCAGCCCCAGCATTTT. Amino acid sequence: CASSLRTGQLSNQPQHF.

The chain combines TRBV13 with TRBJ2-3; the match to TRBD1 covers 10 bases. V gave up 5 bases and J gave up 1 base; unmatched junction bases: 12. CDR1 is PRHDT, CDR2 FYEKMQ, per germline (reference sequence). The CDR3 sequence is 18 residues long. CDR3 sequence (DNA): TGTGCCAGCAGCCCACCGGGACAGGGGCAGTGGGGCACAGATACGCAGTATTTT. Its protein is CASSPPGQGQWGTDTQYF.

The rearrangement uses TRBV18 and TRBJ2-1; 12 bases line up with TRBD2. Germline V gene lookup returns CDR1 KGHSH and CDR2 LQKENI. With V trimmed by 6 bases and J by 10 bases, 10 bases remained unmatched. This CDR3 has 15 residues. CDR3 in amino acids: CASSQTSGRAREQFF. The CDR3 nucleotides are TGTGCCAGCTCGCAGACTAGCGGGAGAGCTCGGGAGCAGTTCTTC.

The rearrangement links TRBV6-5 to TRBJ1-1, with D possibly TRBD1 on 6 matching bases. Trimming shortened V by 2 bases and J by 4 bases, and 11 bases separated the two germline ends. Germline lookup yields CDR1 MNHEY and CDR2 SVGAGI. The CDR3 sequence is 14 residues long. The CDR3 here is CASSYRTGSTEAFF. CDR3 DNA: TGTGCCAGCAGTTACCGTACAGGGAGCACTGAAGCTTTCTTT.

V is TRBV5-4 and J is TRBJ1-2; D gene ambiguous. Germline loops: CDR1 SGHNT, CDR2 YYREEE (reference sequence). The CDR3 sequence is 12 residues long. The V gene lost 0 bases and the J gene lost 7 bases, with 7 bases spanning the gap. This CDR3 is CASSLVQVGYTF. The DNA of the CDR3 is TGTGCCAGCAGCTTGGTTCAGGTTGGCTACACCTTC. Drawing the rest from reference TRBV5-4 and TRBJ1-2, the complete variable domain is ETGVTQSPTHLIKTRGQQVTLRCSSQSGHNTVSWYQQALGQGPQFIFQYYREEENGRGNFPPRFSGLQFPNYSSELNVNALELDDSALYLCASSLVQVGYTFGSGTRLTVV.

The genes are TRBV5-1 and TRBJ2-3; 16 bases match TRBD2. The germline gives CDR1 SGHRS, CDR2 YFSETQ. The CDR3 covers 17 residues. V shed 2 bases and J 6 bases; nucleotides not matched to a gene: 6. CDR3 nucleotide sequence: TGCGCCAGCAGCTTCGCCGGGACTAGCGGGAGGGCGGATACGCAGTATTTT. Its protein product is CASSFAGTSGRADTQYF. The whole variable domain, remainder taken from reference TRBV5-1 and TRBJ2-3, is KAGVTQTPRYLIKTRGQQVTLSCSPISGHRSVSWYQQTPGQGLQFLFEYFSETQRNKGNFPGRFSGRQFSNSRSEMNVSTLELGDSALYLCASSFAGTSGRADTQYFGPGTRLTVL.

The V and J genes are TRBV6-5 and TRBJ1-1; maybe TRBD1 (6 bases). The CDR3 is made up of 11 amino acids. Trimming shortened V by 6 bases and J by 5 bases, and 7 bases separated the two germline ends. CDR1 is MNHEY, CDR2 SVGAGI, per germline. This CDR3 reads CASRRGTEAFF. DNA of the CDR3: TGTGCCAGCAGGAGGGGGACTGAAGCTTTCTTT.

This chain connects TRBV28 to TRBJ1-1; 7 nucleotides match TRBD1. The germline V gene has CDR1 MDHEN and CDR2 SYDVKM. Unmatched junction bases numbered 7, after V lost 6 bases and J lost 12 bases. This CDR3 is 11 amino acids long. The CDR3, as DNA: TGTGCCAGCAGCATCAACAGGGGCACTTTCTTT. It specifies CASSINRGTFF.

This clone was seen a handful of times. The V and J genes are TRBV7-9 and TRBJ2-5; 8 bases align to TRBD2. Germline V lookup: CDR1 SEHNR, CDR2 FQNEAQ (reference sequence). The ends lost 5 bases at V and 7 bases at J; junction bases unmatched: 9. The CDR3 extends over 14 amino acids. This CDR3 reads CASSEGLGGRTQYF. The CDR3 DNA is TGTGCCAGCAGCGAGGGACTAGGGGGGAGGACCCAGTACTTC.

Turning to this clone: Sequence at one end of the junction differs from germline and may be a read error. The V and J genes are TRBV7-7 and TRBJ2-5; no definite D call. This CDR3 contains 15 residues. From germline, CDR1 is SSHAT and CDR2 FNYEAQ (reference sequence). CDR3 DNA sequence: TGTGCTAGCAGCTTTGGGGTTAGAGTCGACGAGACCCAGTACTTC. Amino acids: CASSFGVRVDETQYF.

CDR3 nucleotides: TGCGCCAGCAGCTTGGAAAGAGATACGCAGTATTTT. It specifies CASSLERDTQYF. The genes are TRBV5-1 and TRBJ2-3, with D unresolved. The CDR3 spans 12 residues. Germline loops: CDR1 SGHRS, CDR2 YFSETQ. The V gene lost 0 bases and the J gene lost 5 bases, with 4 bases spanning the gap.

The gene calls are TRBV6-5 and TRBJ2-1, with D tentatively TRBD1 or TRBD2 (5 bases each). This CDR3 has 15 residues. V lost 7 bases to trimming and J lost 4 bases, with 17 bases between them. The germline gives CDR1 MNHEY, CDR2 SVGAGI. The CDR3 spells CASTRGVGHYNEQFF. The CDR3, as DNA: TGTGCCAGCACGAGAGGGGTGGGGCATTACAATGAGCAGTTCTTC.

This rearrangement joins TRBV6-7 to TRBJ2-2; 9 nucleotides match TRBD2. TRBV6-7 counts as an open reading frame of uncertain function. The CDR3 has 17 residues. After removal of 4 bases from V and 0 bases from J, the junction contained 6 bases not matched to a gene. The CDR3 sequence: CASSSASGATNTGELFF. In nucleotides, the CDR3 is TGTGCCAGCAGTTCGGCTAGCGGGGCCACGAACACCGGGGAGCTGTTTTTT.

This chain uses TRBV14 with TRBJ1-1; perhaps TRBD1 as D (5 bases). Germline CDR1 reads SGHDN; CDR2 reads FVKESK. The length of the CDR3 is 14 residues. Trimming took off 0 bases at V and 8 bases at J, with 13 bases between the two ends. CDR3 nucleotide sequence: TGTGCCAGCAGCCAAGAACAGGCATTGGGGGAAGCTTTCTTT. The encoded protein is CASSQEQALGEAFF.

This chain joins TRBV19 and TRBJ2-3, with TRBD1 matching 7 bases. The CDR3 is made up of 14 amino acids. The germline gives CDR1 LNHDA, CDR2 SQIVND (reference sequence). Unmatched junction bases numbered 8, after V lost 7 bases and J lost 4 bases. The CDR3 nucleotides are TGTGCCAGTACCCCCCGCACAGGGGCAGATACGCAGTATTTT. Its translation: CASTPRTGADTQYF. Using reference TRBV19 and TRBJ2-3 for the parts outside the CDR3, the full variable domain is DGGITQSPKYLFRKEGQNVTLSCEQNLNHDAMYWYRQDPGQGLRLIYYSQIVNDFQKGDIAEGYSVSREKKESFPLTVTSAQKNPTAFYLCASTPRTGADTQYFGPGTRLTVL.

The chain employs TRBV30 and TRBJ1-2; D remains ambiguous. Trimming stripped 2 bases from V and 3 bases from J, with 16 bases between. The germline V gene has CDR1 GTSNPN and CDR2 SVGIG (reference sequence). The length of the CDR3 is 15 residues. CDR3 sequence reads: CAWSSEWWADYGYTF. Here the CDR3 DNA reads TGTGCCTGGAGTTCGGAGTGGTGGGCTGACTATGGCTACACCTTC. Full variable domain (outside the CDR3, taken from reference TRBV30 and TRBJ1-2): SQTIHQWPATLVQPVGSPLSLECTVEGTSNPNLYWYRQAAGRGLQLLFYSVGIGQISSEVPQNLSASRPQDRQFILSSKKLLLSDSGFYLCAWSSEWWADYGYTFGSGTRLTVV.

The chain carries TRBV2 and TRBJ2-3; no firm D call. V was cut by 5 bases and J by 4 bases, with 10 bases left in between. This CDR3 has 13 amino acids. In germline, CDR1 is SNHLY, CDR2 FYNNEI. Written as DNA, the CDR3 is TGTGCCAGCAGTACCCTGACTGCAGATACGCAGTATTTT. This sequence encodes CASSTLTADTQYF.

The chain has TRBV15 and TRBJ1-4; D is ambiguous. Trimming took off 4 bases at V and 7 bases at J, with 7 bases between the two ends. The CDR3 is 12 residues long. Germline loops: CDR1 LNHNV, CDR2 YYDKDF (reference sequence). The CDR3 here is CATSTRAEKLFF. The DNA of the CDR3 is TGTGCCACCAGCACTAGGGCTGAAAAACTGTTTTTT.

This rearrangement joins TRBV5-4 to TRBJ2-1, with D possibly TRBD1 on 6 matching bases. CDR3 size: 13 residues. V was trimmed by 3 bases and J by 8 bases, leaving 12 bases between them. CDR1 SGHNT and CDR2 YYREEE come from the germline V gene (reference sequence). CDR3: CASSSTGSDEQFF. In DNA form, the CDR3 reads TGTGCCAGCAGCTCTACAGGGTCGGATGAGCAGTTCTTC.

The chain combines TRBV2 with TRBJ2-2; 7 bases line up with TRBD2. V lost 3 bases, J lost 2 bases, and 3 bases stayed unmatched. Germline CDR1 is SNHLY and CDR2 is FYNNEI. The CDR3 contains 15 residues. CDR3 DNA: TGTGCCAGCAGTGACGGCGGGAGTAACACCGGGGAGCTGTTTTTT. Translated: CASSDGGSNTGELFF.

This clone was observed a few times. The V and J genes are TRBV10-3 and TRBJ1-1; no firm D call. The germline V and J ends were trimmed by 5 bases and 1 base, with 8 bases remaining between them. In germline, CDR1 is ENHRY, CDR2 SYGVKD. This CDR3 region has 13 residues. The CDR3 sequence: CAISSVGNTEAFF. The CDR3 DNA reads TGTGCCATCAGTAGCGTCGGGAACACTGAAGCTTTCTTT.